These 27 T cell receptor beta chains came from one sample sequenced in a study of cytomegalovirus exposure and HLA in healthy donors. The PCR was carried out with 60 Vbeta primers and 13 Jbeta primers. Only in-frame clones appear in the TCRdb table, and some are missing; sequencing was by immunoSEQ multiplex PCR. The sample has over 65,000 clones, 60% to 80% seen once. Specimen: PBMCs. The receptor source for this set is a middle-aged man in good health and CMV-seronegative.

This clone has more than one count but fewer than ten. The chain uses TRBV4-1 and TRBJ1-2; possible D gene TRBD1, 5 bases. Germline V gives CDR1 MGHRA, CDR2 YSYEKL. V was clipped by 1 base and J by 3 bases, with 12 bases between them. This CDR3 is 15 amino acids long. This CDR3 is CASSQVQGLDYGYTF. The DNA for the CDR3 is TGCGCCAGCAGCCAAGTCCAGGGATTAGACTATGGCTACACCTTC.

The chain has TRBV28 and TRBJ1-5; tentatively, D is TRBD1 (5 bases). This CDR3 spans 15 amino acids. V dropped 7 bases and J dropped 4 bases, with 17 bases sitting between them. In germline, CDR1 is MDHEN, CDR2 SYDVKM. CDR3 sequence reads: CASTLRGWGNQPQHF. The CDR3 coding sequence is TGTGCCAGCACCCTCCGGGGGTGGGGTAATCAGCCCCAGCATTTT.

The genes are TRBV5-1 and TRBJ2-5, with D possibly matching TRBD1 (6 bases). The CDR3 is made up of 14 amino acids. Germline assignment: CDR1 SGHRS and CDR2 YFSETQ. V lost 3 bases to trimming and J lost 2 bases, with 11 bases between them. CDR3: CASSWATGQETQYF. The CDR3 coding sequence is TGCGCCAGCAGCTGGGCAACAGGGCAAGAGACCCAGTACTTC. The whole variable domain, filled in from reference TRBV5-1 and TRBJ2-5, reads KAGVTQTPRYLIKTRGQQVTLSCSPISGHRSVSWYQQTPGQGLQFLFEYFSETQRNKGNFPGRFSGRQFSNSRSEMNVSTLELGDSALYLCASSWATGQETQYFGPGTRLLVL.

This chain joins TRBV29-1 and TRBJ1-2; tentatively, D is TRBD1 (6 bases). V lost 0 bases and J lost 3, with 8 bases in between. Germline CDR1 is SQVTM and CDR2 is ANQGSEA. This CDR3 region has 13 residues. The CDR3, as DNA: TGCAGCGTTGAAGACAGGGGTCACTATGGCTACACCTTC. Protein: CSVEDRGHYGYTF.

V usage is TRBV7-9 and J usage is TRBJ1-4; D is uncertain. V gave up 3 bases and J gave up 2 bases, with 13 bases separating them. Germline CDR1 reads SEHNR; CDR2 reads FQNEAQ (reference sequence). CDR3 size: 16 residues. The CDR3 coding sequence is TGTGCCAGCAGCTTTGGACCGACGGGGACTAATGAAAAACTGTTTTTT. Translating it yields CASSFGPTGTNEKLFF. Using reference TRBV7-9 and TRBJ1-4 for the parts outside the CDR3, the full variable domain is DTGVSQNPRHKITKRGQNVTFRCDPISEHNRLYWYRQTLGQGPEFLTYFQNEAQLEKSRLLSDRFSAERPKGSFSTLEIQRTEQGDSAMYLCASSFGPTGTNEKLFFGSGTQLSVL.

In its sample, this clone was seen a few times. V is TRBV28 and J is TRBJ1-3; tentative D call: TRBD1 (5 bases). The CDR3 loop spans 16 amino acids. In germline, CDR1 is MDHEN, CDR2 SYDVKM. Trimming took off 6 bases at V and 0 bases at J, with 15 bases between the two ends. The CDR3: CASSLLDSVSGNTIYF. As DNA, the CDR3 is TGTGCCAGCAGCCTCCTTGACAGCGTCTCTGGAAACACCATATATTTT.

V gene TRBV7-3 combines with J gene TRBJ2-3; 14 bases fit TRBD2. The CDR3 contains 16 residues. Trimming took 3 bases from V and 6 from J; bases not matched to a gene: 5. Germline V CDR1 and CDR2: SGHTA, FQGTGA. DNA for the CDR3: TGTGCCAGCAGCTTGACTAGCGGGGGGGCACAGGATACGCAGTATTTT. Protein product: CASSLTSGGAQDTQYF. Complete variable domain (other parts from reference TRBV7-3 and TRBJ2-3): GAGVSQTPSNKVTEKGKYVELRCDPISGHTALYWYRQSLGQGPEFLIYFQGTGAADDSGLPNDRFFAVRPEGSVSTLKIQRTERGDSAVYLCASSLTSGGAQDTQYFGPGTRLTVL.

This clone was recorded only once. The rearrangement uses TRBV5-1 and TRBJ1-1; D may be TRBD1 (5 bases). Germline-derived CDR1 and CDR2 are SGHRS and YFSETQ. The ends were cut back, 3 bases at V and 4 bases at J, with 13 bases in the middle. The CDR3 has 14 residues. The CDR3 is CASSSAGRGTEAFF. The CDR3 DNA follows: TGCGCCAGCAGCTCGGCGGGGAGGGGCACTGAAGCTTTCTTT. The whole variable domain, filled in from reference TRBV5-1 and TRBJ1-1, reads KAGVTQTPRYLIKTRGQQVTLSCSPISGHRSVSWYQQTPGQGLQFLFEYFSETQRNKGNFPGRFSGRQFSNSRSEMNVSTLELGDSALYLCASSSAGRGTEAFFGQGTRLTVV.

The V call is TRBV6-5, the J call TRBJ2-1, with D perhaps matching TRBD1 (6 bases). V was shortened by 7 bases and J by 10 bases, with 20 bases between the two germline ends. Germline assignment: CDR1 MNHEY and CDR2 SVGAGI. The CDR3 is 14 residues long. CDR3: CASTTSDRFEEQFF. Here the CDR3 DNA reads TGTGCCAGCACCACATCTGACAGGTTTGAGGAGCAGTTCTTC.

CDR3 sequence: CASSLGLVNNEQFF. Here the CDR3 DNA reads TGCGCCAGCAGCTTAGGACTCGTGAACAATGAGCAGTTCTTC. V gene TRBV5-1 combines with J gene TRBJ2-1; D possibly corresponds to TRBD2 (5 bases). The V end was cut by 2 bases, the J end by 5 bases, with 11 bases between. Germline CDR1 reads SGHRS; CDR2 reads YFSETQ. This CDR3 spans 14 amino acids. The full variable domain, in which reference TRBV5-1 and TRBJ2-1 provide the parts outside the CDR3, is KAGVTQTPRYLIKTRGQQVTLSCSPISGHRSVSWYQQTPGQGLQFLFEYFSETQRNKGNFPGRFSGRQFSNSRSEMNVSTLELGDSALYLCASSLGLVNNEQFFGPGTRLTVL.

This clone was counted once. V usage is TRBV5-6 and J usage is TRBJ2-1; 8 bases map to TRBD2. The CDR3 is 15 amino acids. Germline V lookup: CDR1 SGHDT, CDR2 YYEEEE. The ends lost 3 bases at V and 10 bases at J; junction bases unmatched: 12. The CDR3 region has the DNA TGTGCCAGCAGCTCGAACGGGGGGGCAGGTTGGGAGCAGTTCTTC. Protein product: CASSSNGGAGWEQFF.

CDR3 sequence reads: CASSATTDSQPQHF. The CDR3 bases are TGTGCCAGCAGCGCAACCACCGACAGCCAGCCCCAGCATTTT. The J gene is TRBJ1-5, the V gene TRBV9, with a weak D call TRBD1 (5 bases). V was cut by 3 bases and J by 7 bases, with 14 bases left in between. Germline assignment: CDR1 SGDLS and CDR2 YYNGEE. This CDR3 is built from 14 residues.

This chain connects TRBV4-1 to TRBJ2-1; 10 bases are shared with TRBD2. The ends lost 4 bases at V and 2 bases at J; junction bases unmatched: 17. The CDR3 covers 20 residues. Looked up from germline, CDR1 is MGHRA and CDR2 is YSYEKL. The CDR3 spells CASSPRMGLARTLTYNEQFF. The CDR3 DNA reads TGCGCCAGCAGCCCGAGGATGGGACTAGCGCGCACCTTAACCTACAATGAGCAGTTCTTC.

The chain employs TRBV28 and TRBJ1-6, with D hard to call. Germline V gene data show CDR1 as MDHEN and CDR2 as SYDVKM. This CDR3 spans 16 amino acids. V was cut by 6 bases and J by 0 bases, with 12 bases left in between. The CDR3 DNA sequence: TGTGCCAGCAGCCGCATGCGGTCCTCCTATAATTCACCCCTCCACTTT. Translation gives CASSRMRSSYNSPLHF.

The chain recombines TRBV15 with TRBJ2-3; TRBD2 is a possible D gene (5 bases). The CDR3 is 19 residues long. Per germline, CDR1 LNHNV and CDR2 YYDKDF (reference sequence). V was shortened by 0 bases and J by 6 bases, with 25 bases between the two germline ends. This chain's CDR3 is CATSRDPPVIAPQRDTQYF. For the CDR3, the DNA is TGTGCCACCAGCAGAGACCCACCAGTCATAGCGCCACAAAGGGATACGCAGTATTTT.

J is TRBJ2-7 and V is TRBV21-1; the D call TRBD2 from the table was never checked on the DNA. TRBV21-1 is marked as a pseudogene. The CDR3 covers 15 residues. DNA of the CDR3: TGTGCCAGCAGGCGGGACTCCACCGCCTTATACGAGCAGTACTTC. Encoded protein: CASRRDSTALYEQYF.

V and J are TRBV5-1 and TRBJ2-5; D may be TRBD1 (6 bases). The CDR3 consists of 18 residues. V lost 4 bases, J lost 5 bases, and 27 bases lay in between. The germline gives CDR1 SGHRS, CDR2 YFSETQ. The CDR3 sequence: CASSKAGTTLGIGETQYF. The DNA of the CDR3 is TGCGCCAGCAGCAAGGCCGGGACAACCCTAGGTATTGGGGAGACCCAGTACTTC.

This clone was observed once. V gene TRBV28 combines with J gene TRBJ2-7; D is possibly TRBD2 (6 bases). The CDR3 is 13 residues long. The germline V and J ends were trimmed by 7 bases and 5 bases, with 15 bases remaining between them. CDR1 and CDR2 (germline): MDHEN, SYDVKM. The DNA of the CDR3 is TGTGCCAGCATCTCGGGGGAGGTCAACGAGCAGTACTTC. It is translated as CASISGEVNEQYF.

The rearrangement uses TRBV7-8 and TRBJ1-1; the match to TRBD1 covers 12 bases. Germline lookup yields CDR1 SGHVS and CDR2 FQNEAQ. This CDR3 comprises 17 residues. V shed 5 bases, J shed 0 bases, and the junction held 7 bases outside the gene matches. The CDR3 DNA reads TGTGCCAGCAGCCCCCGGGACAGGGGGCCAATGAACACTGAAGCTTTCTTT. Its protein is CASSPRDRGPMNTEAFF.

This chain joins TRBV2 and TRBJ1-2; D not certain. Germline lookup yields CDR1 SNHLY and CDR2 FYNNEI. The ends were cut back, 3 bases at V and 3 bases at J, with 8 bases in the middle. The CDR3 totals 13 residues. Written as DNA, the CDR3 is TGTGCCAGCAGTGAGACTGGGTACTATGGCTACACCTTC. The encoded protein is CASSETGYYGYTF.

The chain links TRBV19 to TRBJ1-5; TRBD1 agrees at 8 bases. Trimming took 5 bases from V and 5 from J; bases not matched to a gene: 5. Germline V gene sequence: CDR1 LNHDA, CDR2 SQIVND (reference sequence). There are 14 residues in the CDR3. Written as DNA, the CDR3 is TGTGCCAGTAGTGGCGGGACAGGTGATCAGCCCCAGCATTTT. Translated, it gives CASSGGTGDQPQHF.

There are a few counts of this clone. This chain uses TRBV6-1 with TRBJ2-7; D is uncertain. The CDR3 is 11 amino acids. The germline V gene has CDR1 MNHNS and CDR2 SASEGT. Trimming removed 8 bases at V and 0 bases at J, with 5 bases between. The CDR3 spells CASAASYEQYF. Here the CDR3 DNA reads TGTGCCAGCGCGGCCTCCTACGAGCAGTACTTC.

The chain links TRBV9 to TRBJ1-4, with D tentatively TRBD1 (5 bases). The V gene's germline CDR1 is SGDLS and CDR2 YYNGEE. The CDR3 has 12 residues. Trimming pared 6 bases from V and 3 bases from J, leaving 6 bases between. The CDR3 loop is CASKGANEKLFF. The DNA of the CDR3 is TGTGCCAGCAAAGGGGCTAATGAAAAACTGTTTTTT.

The chain carries TRBV5-1 and TRBJ2-6; TRBD1 might be the D (5 bases). Deletions cut 4 bases from V and 2 bases from J, with 7 bases between. The CDR3 runs to 14 residues. From germline, CDR1 is SGHRS and CDR2 YFSETQ. As DNA, the CDR3 is TGCGCCAGCAGCCCCAGGGCTGGGGCCAACGTCCTGACTTTC. Translation: CASSPRAGANVLTF.

This chain connects TRBV7-3 to TRBJ1-1; 9 positions agree with TRBD1. The CDR3 runs 13 residues. The germline gives CDR1 SGHTA, CDR2 FQGTGA. Trimming cost V 6 bases and J 5 bases; bases outside gene matches: 4. The CDR3 DNA reads as TGTGCCAGCAGACCGACAGGGGGAACTGAAGCTTTCTTT. Its translation: CASRPTGGTEAFF. Supplemented by reference TRBV7-3 and TRBJ1-1, the full variable domain reads GAGVSQTPSNKVTEKGKYVELRCDPISGHTALYWYRQSLGQGPEFLIYFQGTGAADDSGLPNDRFFAVRPEGSVSTLKIQRTERGDSAVYLCASRPTGGTEAFFGQGTRLTVV.

This clone was recorded once. The chain carries TRBV19 and TRBJ1-2; a weak D match, TRBD1 (5 bases). CDR1 and CDR2 from the germline V gene are LNHDA and SQIVND (reference sequence). This CDR3 is built from 13 residues. Trimming pared 4 bases from V and 6 bases from J, leaving 12 bases between. CDR3 sequence reads: CASSTQGSNGYTF. CDR3 DNA sequence: TGTGCCAGTAGTACGCAGGGATCAAATGGCTACACCTTC.

This sequence joins TRBV6-5 and TRBJ2-1, with D perhaps TRBD1 (6 bases). V lost 0 bases and J lost 9, with 12 bases in between. CDR1 and CDR2 (germline): MNHEY, SVGAGI. This CDR3 contains 14 residues. In DNA form, the CDR3 reads TGTGCCAGCAGTTACTCGGGGCCAGGGGTTGAGCAGTTCTTC. This encodes CASSYSGPGVEQFF.